A selection of T cell receptor beta chains follows, all from one sample in a study of OX40 agonist ivuxolimab in advanced cancers. Profiling relied on immunoSEQ multiplex PCR, and the TCRdb table lists in-frame clones only, not all of them. The sample comprises about 95,000 clones, roughly 91% of which are singletons, and 2.6% rests with the top ten. Sequencing used CD4+ or CD8+ T cells sorted from blood, obtained in a trial of the OX40 agonist ivuxolimab. These receptors were obtained from an adult with an advanced solid tumor such as melanoma, head and neck, liver or kidney cancer. The CDR3 runs from the conserved cysteine through the conserved F or W. A D gene is named only where the DNA matches it firmly. Rows may omit the clone size; those that give it use once, few, many or a size class.

-	TRBV30	12	-	TRBJ2-6	TGTGCCTGGAGTCAGGGGGGCAACGTCCTGACTTTC	CAWSQGGNVLTF
-	TRBV6-5	16	-	TRBJ2-3	TGTGCCAGCAGTTCAGGGCTAAAACCTAGCACAGATACGCAGTATTTT	CASSSGLKPSTDTQYF
-	TRBV5-1	13	TRBD1	TRBJ1-2	TGCGCCAGCACCGATCAGGGGGCGCATGGCTACACCTTC	CASTDQGAHGYTF
-	TRBV28	12	-	TRBJ2-2	TGTGCCAGCCACCCATACACCGGGGAGCTGTTTTTT	CASHPYTGELFF
-	TRBV7-2	14	TRBD2	TRBJ2-1	TGTGCCAGCAGCCCCGGACTAGCGAGGAATGAGCAGTTCTTC	CASSPGLARNEQFF
-	TRBV7-3	13	-	TRBJ2-1	TGTGCCAGCAGCTTATTGCCCGCTCTAGGGCAGTTCTTC	CASSLLPALGQFF
-	TRBV7-9	17	TRBD1	TRBJ2-5	TGTGCCAGCAGCTCCCGAACCGGGACAGCCTTAAAAGAGACCCAGTACTTC	CASSSRTGTALKETQYF
-	TRBV28	16	-	TRBJ1-1	TGTGCCAGCAGTCTCGAGGGGCTGGCCTGGAACACTGAAGCTTTCTTT	CASSLEGLAWNTEAFF
once	TRBV5-5	14	-	TRBJ1-3	TGTGCCAGCAGCGGAACTGGTACTGGAAACACCATATATTTT	CASSGTGTGNTIYF
-	TRBV29-1	12	-	TRBJ1-2	TGCAGCGTTGAAGGACTGGTAAATGGCTACACCTTC	CSVEGLVNGYTF
-	TRBV7-9	14	TRBD1	TRBJ1-1	TGTGCTAGCAGCTCTAGAGGACAGGAAACTGAAGCTTTCTTT	CASSSRGQETEAFF
-	TRBV6-6	15	-	TRBJ2-3	TGTGCCAGCAGCCTCGGTCTTGGGGGAGTTGGAACGCAGTATTTT	CASSLGLGGVGTQYF
-	TRBV18	16	-	TRBJ2-2	TGTGCCAGCTCACCGACCGGGGGCGGAATGTCCGGGGAGCTGTTTTTT	CASSPTGGGMSGELFF
-	TRBV10-3	13	-	TRBJ1-4	TGTGCCATCAAGTCGGGGGCTAATGAAAAACTGTTTTTT	CAIKSGANEKLFF
-	TRBV9	13	-	TRBJ2-2	TGTGCCAGCAGCGTAGACTCCCGCGGGGAGCTGTTTTTT	CASSVDSRGELFF
-	TRBV18	16	-	TRBJ2-3	TGTGCCAGCTCACCACAGGGGTTGGCGGGGACAGATACGCAGTATTTT	CASSPQGLAGTDTQYF
-	TRBV10-1	15	TRBD2	TRBJ2-7	TGCGCCTCCAAGCAAGGCGGACTAGCGGACTACGAGCAGTACTTC	CASKQGGLADYEQYF
-	TRBV5-4	12	-	TRBJ1-1	TGTGCCAGCAGCTCTCCAGCGACTGAAGCTTTCTTT	CASSSPATEAFF
-	TRBV5-1	15	-	TRBJ2-5	TGCGCCAGCAGCCGGGACAACCTCGAAGGGGAGACCCAGTACTTC	CASSRDNLEGETQYF
-	TRBV5-1	13	-	TRBJ1-2	TGCGCCAGCAGCTTGAAAGACAACTATGGCTACACCTTC	CASSLKDNYGYTF